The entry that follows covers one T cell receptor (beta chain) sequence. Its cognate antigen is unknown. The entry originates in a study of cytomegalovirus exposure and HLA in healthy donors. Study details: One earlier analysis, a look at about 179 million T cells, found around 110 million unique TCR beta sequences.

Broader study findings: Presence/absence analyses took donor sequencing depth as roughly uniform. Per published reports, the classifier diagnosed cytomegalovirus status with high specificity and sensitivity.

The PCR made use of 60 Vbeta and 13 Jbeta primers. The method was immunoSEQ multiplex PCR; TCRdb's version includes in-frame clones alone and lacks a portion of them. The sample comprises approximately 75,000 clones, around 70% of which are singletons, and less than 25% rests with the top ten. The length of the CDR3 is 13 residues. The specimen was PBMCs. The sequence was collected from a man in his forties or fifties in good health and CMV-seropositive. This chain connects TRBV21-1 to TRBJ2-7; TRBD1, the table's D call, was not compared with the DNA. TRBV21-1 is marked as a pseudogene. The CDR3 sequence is CASSLKGQREQYF. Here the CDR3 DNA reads TGTGCCAGCAGCTTAAAGGGACAACGGGAGCAGTACTTC.